A selection of T cell receptor beta chains follows, all from one sample in a study of CD8 T cells in ankylosing spondylitis. TCRdb reprocessed the 5' RACE reads via MiXCR and lists one record per CDR3 protein. Here the sample spans fewer than 550,000 distinct CDR3 sequences, 5.3% being singletons. Sequenced sample: blood, either unsorted or a sorted T cell fraction (not recorded which). The receptor source for this set is a male donor with ankylosing spondylitis. Each CDR3 is given with its conserved first and last residue. The D gene is left open where the match is weak. Expanded clones are given a class, and other clones once, few, many or no size at all.

j_call | v_call | clone_size | d_call | cdr3_aa | cdr3_nt
TRBJ1-5 | TRBV20-1 | few | TRBD1 | CSVRAMGQGRNQPQHF | TGCAGTGTCCGAGCCATGGGACAGGGGCGCAATCAGCCCCAGCATTTT
TRBJ2-1 | TRBV4-3 | many | TRBD2 | CASSQVAGAGYNEQFF | TGCGCCAGCAGCCAAGTAGCGGGAGCAGGCTACAATGAGCAGTTCTTC
TRBJ1-1 | TRBV7-9 | many | TRBD1 | CASSSWTGTTEAFF | TGTGCCAGCAGCTCGTGGACAGGGACCACTGAAGCTTTCTTT
TRBJ2-5 | TRBV24-1 | many | . | CATSGSGSETQYF | TGTGCCACCAGTGGCTCGGGATCAGAGACCCAGTACTTC
TRBJ2-3 | TRBV5-5 | . | . | CASSRWTGTDTQYF | TGTGCCAGCAGCCGATGGACGGGCACAGATACGCAGTATTTT
TRBJ2-2 | TRBV4-2 | . | . | CASSPGRLPGELFF | TGTGCCAGCAGCCCAGGGCGGCTTCCCGGGGAGCTGTTTTTT
TRBJ2-3 | TRBV29-1 | many | . | CSSRAGGVLDGDTQYF | TGCAGCTCTCGAGCAGGGGGGGTACTAGATGGTGATACGCAGTATTTT
TRBJ2-7 | TRBV10-1 | few | . | CASSPESLEPLSYEQYF | TGCGCCAGCAGTCCTGAAAGCCTGGAACCGTTATCCTACGAGCAGTACTTC
TRBJ1-4 | TRBV9 | many | . | CASSPDIREKLFF | TGTGCCAGCAGCCCAGACATACGGGAAAAACTGTTTTTT
TRBJ2-7 | TRBV29-1 | few | TRBD1 | CSVYVDYRGYEQYF | TGCAGCGTTTACGTCGATTACAGGGGTTACGAGCAGTACTTC
TRBJ2-7 | TRBV20-1 | . | . | CSARHRRPPYEQYF | TGCAGTGCGCGCCACAGGCGGCCCCCCTACGAGCAGTACTTC
TRBJ2-3 | TRBV6-1 | few | . | CASRVWRGRLDTQYF | TGTGCCAGCCGCGTGTGGAGGGGGCGCCTAGATACGCAGTATTTT